This section outlines one T cell receptor beta chain sequence together with its context. This record belongs to a study of T-cell memory formation after mild COVID-19. TCRdb redid the calling of the 5' RACE reads with MiXCR, one entry per CDR3 protein. Of around 130,000 distinct CDR3 sequences listed, around 15% are singletons. In germline, CDR1 is SGHNT, CDR2 YYREEE (reference sequence). V shed 2 bases, J shed 5 bases, and the junction held 4 bases outside the gene matches. The CDR3 totals 15 residues. The receptor was derived from an adult woman who had mild COVID-19 (a few samples of this study predate the infection). Cell type and time point are not known. The sample comprised PBMCs or a T cell subset sorted from them (not recorded which). V usage is TRBV5-4 and J usage is TRBJ2-3; 11 bases line up with TRBD1. CDR3 DNA: TGTGCCAGCAGCTTCGGGACAGGGGGGTTAGATACGCAGTATTTT. Its protein is CASSFGTGGLDTQYF.